The clone carrying this T cell receptor (beta chain) was found a few times. The source of the sample is a study of early T cells in non-severe SARS-CoV-2 infection. Unique molecular identifiers tagged individual cDNA molecules. TCRdb processed the 5' RACE reads anew with MiXCR; each CDR3 protein has one entry. The sample lists tens of thousands of distinct CDR3 sequences, just under 9% seen once, with approximately 15% in the top ten. The specimen was whole blood. The TCR was taken from an adult who was a healthcare worker with PCR-confirmed SARS-CoV-2 infection or an uninfected control (not recorded which).

For the CDR3, the DNA is TGTGCCAGCAGCCACCCGGAGGGGCGGCCTCTCGGTGAGCAGTTCTTC. Protein product: CASSHPEGRPLGEQFF. The V and J genes are TRBV12-3 or TRBV12-4 and TRBJ2-1; a possible D gene is TRBD2 (6 bases). The V end lost 6 bases, the J end lost 9 bases, and 24 bases lay between the germline ends. The CDR3 extends over 16 amino acids.